A selection of T cell receptor beta chains follows, all from one sample in a study of T cell responses to AZD1222 COVID-19 vaccine. Assay: immunoSEQ multiplex PCR; the TCRdb copy retains only in-frame clones and omits some. Counted here are around 110,000 clones, around 91% occurring once; the ten biggest clones make up roughly a fifth. The sample was peripheral blood, taken on day 0 of AZD1222 vaccination. All receptors derive from an adult in good health. Each CDR3 is given with its conserved first and last residue. D genes are given only for firm matches. Clone size appears in some rows only: once, few, many, or a class for an expanded clone.

>TRBD1|TRBJ1-2|-|TRBV19
CASSILPRTGSYGYTF
TGTGCCAGTAGTATACTACCTCGGACAGGGTCCTATGGCTACACCTTC
>TRBD1|TRBJ2-7|-|TRBV7-8
CASSFGTGQYEQYF
TGTGCCAGCAGCTTCGGGACAGGGCAGTACGAGCAGTACTTC
>TRBD1|TRBJ1-3|-|TRBV5-1
CASSLGGGGSGNTIYF
TGCGCCAGCAGCTTAGGGGGCGGTGGCTCTGGAAACACCATATATTTT
>TRBD1|TRBJ1-3|-|TRBV6-5
CASRRTGSGNTIYF
TGTGCCAGCAGGAGGACAGGGTCTGGAAACACCATATATTTT
>-|TRBJ2-7|once|TRBV29-1
CSVQKSRGGGHSYEQYF
TGCAGCGTCCAAAAAAGCCGGGGCGGGGGCCACTCCTACGAGCAGTACTTC
>TRBD2|TRBJ2-5|-|TRBV4-1
CASSQALAGGKETQYF
TGCGCCAGCAGCCAAGCCCTGGCGGGGGGGAAAGAGACCCAGTACTTC
>TRBD2|TRBJ2-2|once|TRBV4-3
CASSLRASGVLNTGELFF
TGCGCCAGCAGCCTTCGGGCTAGCGGGGTGTTAAACACCGGGGAGCTGTTTTTT
>TRBD1|TRBJ1-1|-|TRBV18
CASFPGLDRDEAFF
TGTGCCAGCTTCCCAGGGCTAGACAGGGATGAAGCTTTCTTT
>TRBD1|TRBJ1-6|-|TRBV6-5
CASSSTGVFDSPLHF
TGTGCCAGCAGTTCGACAGGGGTTTTTGATTCACCCCTCCACTTT
>-|TRBJ1-2|-|TRBV19
CASSMEGVGRDLYGYTF
TGTGCCAGTAGTATGGAGGGGGTAGGCAGGGACCTCTATGGCTACACCTTC
>-|TRBJ1-2|-|TRBV4-1
CASSRGYGYTF
TGCGCCAGCAGCAGGGGTTATGGCTACACCTTC
>-|TRBJ2-3|-|TRBV7-9
CASSLSPKDTQYF
TGTGCCAGCAGCCTATCTCCGAAGGATACGCAGTATTTT
>TRBD1|TRBJ1-2|-|TRBV5-1
CASSLGGQGTYYGYTF
TGCGCCAGCAGTTTGGGCGGACAGGGAACCTACTATGGCTACACCTTC
>-|TRBJ1-3|-|TRBV12-5
CASGVGPGNTIYF
TGTGCTAGTGGTGTTGGGCCCGGAAACACCATATATTTT
>-|TRBJ1-3|-|TRBV14
CASRLQGSGNTIYF
TGTGCCAGCAGACTACAGGGCTCTGGAAACACCATATATTTT
>TRBD1|TRBJ1-2|-|TRBV27
CASSMTGSMIGGYTF
TGTGCCAGCAGTATGACAGGGAGTATGATTGGTGGCTACACCTTC
>-|TRBJ2-7|-|TRBV5-4
CASSLTSGEQYF
TGTGCCAGCAGCTTGACATCGGGGGAGCAGTACTTC
>-|TRBJ2-5|-|TRBV27
CASSSIKGGGQETQYF
TGTGCCAGCAGCTCGATAAAGGGGGGGGGACAAGAGACCCAGTACTTC
>TRBD2|TRBJ2-1|-|TRBV4-1
CASSQTSGGNYNEQFF
TGCGCCAGCAGCCAGACTAGCGGGGGGAACTACAATGAGCAGTTCTTC
>-|TRBJ1-2|-|TRBV29-1
CSVVSGVNYGYTF
TGCAGCGTAGTCTCAGGGGTAAACTATGGCTACACCTTC
>-|TRBJ1-1|-|TRBV18
CASSRVNTEAFF
TGTGCCAGCTCCAGGGTCAACACTGAAGCTTTCTTT
>-|TRBJ2-3|-|TRBV29-1
CSVGTREDTQYF
TGCAGCGTTGGTACCCGGGAAGATACGCAGTATTTT
>-|TRBJ1-2|-|TRBV6-5
CASSPGLPQHGYTF
TGTGCCAGCAGTCCCGGACTACCTCAACATGGCTACACCTTC
>TRBD1|TRBJ1-2|once|TRBV27
CASTGTGLHGYTF
TGTGCCAGCACCGGGACAGGGCTCCATGGCTACACCTTC
>TRBD2|TRBJ2-3|once|TRBV5-1
CASSSEASGEVTDTQYF
TGCGCCAGCAGCTCCGAGGCTAGCGGGGAGGTCACAGATACGCAGTATTTT
>TRBD1|TRBJ1-1|-|TRBV27
CASRDRPHTEAFF
TGTGCCAGCAGGGACAGGCCCCACACTGAAGCTTTCTTT
>-|TRBJ1-4|-|TRBV18
CASSQDRAPEKLFF
TGTGCCAGCTCACAGGACCGGGCCCCCGAAAAACTGTTTTTT
>-|TRBJ2-7|-|TRBV21-1
CASRPRDAGLYEQYF
TGTGCCAGCAGGCCCCGGGACGCCGGGCTCTACGAGCAGTACTTC
>TRBD1|TRBJ1-2|-|TRBV15
CATSFRTGGYTF
TGTGCCACCAGCTTCCGGACAGGCGGCTACACCTTC
>-|TRBJ2-2|-|TRBV5-4
CASSLAGRGPTGELFF
TGTGCCAGCAGCTTGGCGGGGCGGGGGCCCACCGGGGAGCTGTTTTTT
>TRBD2|TRBJ2-1|-|TRBV6-2/TRBV6-3
CASSRVGLEKEQFF
TGTGCCAGCAGCAGGGTAGGACTAGAGAAGGAGCAGTTCTTC
>TRBD2|TRBJ2-3|-|TRBV20-1
CSASKGPGLATDTQYF
TGCAGTGCTAGTAAGGGCCCGGGACTAGCAACAGATACGCAGTATTTT
>-|TRBJ1-4|-|TRBV6-1
CASSEPGVTNEKLFF
TGTGCCAGCAGTGAGCCAGGGGTTACTAATGAAAAACTGTTTTTT
>-|TRBJ1-1|-|TRBV6-2/TRBV6-3
CASSYSFGSSEAFF
TGTGCCAGCAGTTATTCCTTCGGGAGCAGTGAAGCTTTCTTT
>TRBD1|TRBJ1-2|-|TRBV5-1
CASSFFGTDGTGYTF
TGCGCCAGCAGCTTTTTTGGGACAGACGGAACTGGCTACACCTTC
>TRBD1|TRBJ2-5|-|TRBV6-2/TRBV6-3
CASSSTGQGARGTQYF
TGTGCCAGCAGCTCCACTGGACAGGGGGCGCGGGGGACCCAGTACTTC
>-|TRBJ2-3|-|TRBV12-3/TRBV12-4
CASSLQAYTQYF
TGTGCCAGCAGCCTCCAGGCATATACGCAGTATTTT
>-|TRBJ1-6|-|TRBV10-2
CASMMDGSNSPLHF
TGCGCCAGCATGATGGACGGTAGTAATTCACCCCTCCACTTT